This TCR beta chain was found in a study of blood T cell repertoires in COVID-19. Study in general: COVID-19 samples from acute and convalescent phases originated in the United States, Italy and Spain. Sources were T cells, B-cell-depleted T cells, or PBMCs; the material itself was cDNA or gDNA.

Germline loops: CDR1 LNHDA, CDR2 SQIVND (reference sequence). The CDR3 length is 15 residues. V was trimmed by 5 bases and J by 2 bases, leaving 13 bases between them. Original analysis: Nucleated cell number was recorded as an estimate derived from reference gene primer amplification. Generated by immunoSEQ multiplex PCR, the TCRdb table keeps only in-frame clones and is missing some. V and J calls and clone size follow that table, whereas D and trimming were derived from the DNA. The table shows approximately 360,000 clones, with around 87% occurring only once. The sequencing sample was made of PBMCs or T cells enriched from blood (not recorded which). The TCR was taken from a woman in her twenties or thirties with acute COVID-19. The genes are TRBV19 and TRBJ1-5; D is ambiguous. CDR3 DNA: TGTGCCAGTAGTCTTCTCTCGGCGGGCAATCAGCCCCAGCATTTT. This codes for CASSLLSAGNQPQHF. The variable domain in full, with the rest retrieved from reference TRBV19 and TRBJ1-5, is DGGITQSPKYLFRKEGQNVTLSCEQNLNHDAMYWYRQDPGQGLRLIYYSQIVNDFQKGDIAEGYSVSREKKESFPLTVTSAQKNPTAFYLCASSLLSAGNQPQHFGDGTRLSIL.